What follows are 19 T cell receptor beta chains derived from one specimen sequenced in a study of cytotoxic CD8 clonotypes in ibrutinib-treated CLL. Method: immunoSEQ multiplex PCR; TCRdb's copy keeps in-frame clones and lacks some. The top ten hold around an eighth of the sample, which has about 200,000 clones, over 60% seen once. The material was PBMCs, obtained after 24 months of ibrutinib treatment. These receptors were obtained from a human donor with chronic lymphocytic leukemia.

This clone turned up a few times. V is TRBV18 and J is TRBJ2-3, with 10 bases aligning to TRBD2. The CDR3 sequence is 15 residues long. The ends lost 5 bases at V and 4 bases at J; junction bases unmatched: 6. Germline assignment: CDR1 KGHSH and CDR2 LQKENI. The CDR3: CASSRTSGSPDTQYF. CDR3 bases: TGTGCCAGCTCAAGGACTAGCGGCTCTCCAGATACGCAGTATTTT.

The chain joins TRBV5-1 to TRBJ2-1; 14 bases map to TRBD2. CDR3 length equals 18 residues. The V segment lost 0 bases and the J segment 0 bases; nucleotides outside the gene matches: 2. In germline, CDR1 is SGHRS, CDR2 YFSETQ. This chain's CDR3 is CASSLAGTSGSSYNEQFF. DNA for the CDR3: TGCGCCAGCAGCTTGGCGGGGACTAGCGGGAGCTCCTACAATGAGCAGTTCTTC.

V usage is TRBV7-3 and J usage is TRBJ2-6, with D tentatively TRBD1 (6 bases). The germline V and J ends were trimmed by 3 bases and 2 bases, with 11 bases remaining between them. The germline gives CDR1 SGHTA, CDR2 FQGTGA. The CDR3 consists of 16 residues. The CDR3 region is CASSFRSGAGANVLTF. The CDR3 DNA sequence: TGTGCCAGCAGCTTCCGCTCAGGGGCTGGGGCCAACGTCCTGACTTTC. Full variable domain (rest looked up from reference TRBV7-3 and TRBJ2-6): GAGVSQTPSNKVTEKGKYVELRCDPISGHTALYWYRQSLGQGPEFLIYFQGTGAADDSGLPNDRFFAVRPEGSVSTLKIQRTERGDSAVYLCASSFRSGAGANVLTFGAGSRLTVL.

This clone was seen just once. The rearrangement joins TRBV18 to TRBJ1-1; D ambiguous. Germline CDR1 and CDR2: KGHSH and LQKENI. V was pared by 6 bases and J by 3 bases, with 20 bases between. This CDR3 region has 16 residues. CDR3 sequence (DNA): TGTGCCAGCTCCCCCTGGGGAGGGCAGAGCGACACTGAAGCTTTCTTT. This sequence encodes CASSPWGGQSDTEAFF.

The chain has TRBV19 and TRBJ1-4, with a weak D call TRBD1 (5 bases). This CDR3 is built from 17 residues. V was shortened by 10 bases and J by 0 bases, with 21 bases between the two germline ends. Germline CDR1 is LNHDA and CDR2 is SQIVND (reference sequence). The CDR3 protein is CATHGRSRGPTNEKLFF. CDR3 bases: TGTGCCACCCACGGCAGGTCGCGGGGCCCAACTAATGAAAAACTGTTTTTT.

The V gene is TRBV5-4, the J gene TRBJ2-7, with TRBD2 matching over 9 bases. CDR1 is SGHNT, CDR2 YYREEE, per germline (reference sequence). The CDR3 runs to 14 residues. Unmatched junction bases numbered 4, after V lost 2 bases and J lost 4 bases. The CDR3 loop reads CASSFLAGPYEQYF. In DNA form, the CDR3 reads TGTGCCAGCAGCTTCCTAGCGGGACCGTACGAGCAGTACTTC.

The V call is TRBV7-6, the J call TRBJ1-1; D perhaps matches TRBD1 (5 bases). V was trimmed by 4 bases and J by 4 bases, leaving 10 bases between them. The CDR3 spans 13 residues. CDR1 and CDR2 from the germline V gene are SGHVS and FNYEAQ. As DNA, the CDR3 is TGTGCCAGCAGCTCAGGGAGTTTCACTGAAGCTTTCTTT. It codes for CASSSGSFTEAFF.

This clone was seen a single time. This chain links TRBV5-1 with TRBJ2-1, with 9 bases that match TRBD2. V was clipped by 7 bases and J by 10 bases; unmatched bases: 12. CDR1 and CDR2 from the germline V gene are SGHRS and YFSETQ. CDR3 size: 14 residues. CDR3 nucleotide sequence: TGCGCCAGCCGCCTAGCGGGAAGTTTGAGGGAGCAGTTCTTC. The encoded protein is CASRLAGSLREQFF.

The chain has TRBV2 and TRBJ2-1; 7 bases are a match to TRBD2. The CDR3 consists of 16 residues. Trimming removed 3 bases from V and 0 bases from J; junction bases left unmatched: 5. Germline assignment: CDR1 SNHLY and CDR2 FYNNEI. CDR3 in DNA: TGTGCCAGCAGTGAGGAGCGGGACCTCTCCTACAATGAGCAGTTCTTC. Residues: CASSEERDLSYNEQFF.

CDR3 sequence (DNA): TGCGCCAGCAGAAGGGGACAGCAGGCAGATACGCAGTATTTT. It specifies CASRRGQQADTQYF. The chain has TRBV5-1 and TRBJ2-3; 7 nucleotides line up with TRBD1. The CDR3 loop spans 14 amino acids. In germline, CDR1 is SGHRS, CDR2 YFSETQ. The V and J ends lost 5 bases and 4 bases, in that order; junction bases with no gene match: 7.

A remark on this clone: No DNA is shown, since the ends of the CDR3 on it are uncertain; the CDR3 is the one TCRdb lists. The chain's CDR3 is CSVGEGAGRGPEYF. V gene TRBV29-1 combines with J gene TRBJ2-7. Germline V gene lookup returns CDR1 SQVTM and CDR2 ANQGSEA. Both ends counted, the CDR3 spans 14 residues.

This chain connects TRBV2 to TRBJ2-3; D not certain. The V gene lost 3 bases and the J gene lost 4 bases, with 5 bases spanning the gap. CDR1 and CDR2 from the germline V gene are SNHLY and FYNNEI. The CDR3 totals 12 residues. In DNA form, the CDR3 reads TGTGCCAGCAGTGATCGCTCAGATACGCAGTATTTT. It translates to CASSDRSDTQYF.

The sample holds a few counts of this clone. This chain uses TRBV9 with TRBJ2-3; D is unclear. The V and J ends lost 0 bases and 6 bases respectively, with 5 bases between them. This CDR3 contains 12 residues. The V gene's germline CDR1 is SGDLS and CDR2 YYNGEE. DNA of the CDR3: TGTGCCAGCAGCGTAGTTGGTGATACGCAGTATTTT. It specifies CASSVVGDTQYF.

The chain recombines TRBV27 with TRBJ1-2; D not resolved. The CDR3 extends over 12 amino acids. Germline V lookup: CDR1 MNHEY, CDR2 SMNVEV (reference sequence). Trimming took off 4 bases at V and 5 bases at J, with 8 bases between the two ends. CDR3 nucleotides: TGTGCCAGCAGTTCGGGTGGGTATGGCTACACCTTC. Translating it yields CASSSGGYGYTF.

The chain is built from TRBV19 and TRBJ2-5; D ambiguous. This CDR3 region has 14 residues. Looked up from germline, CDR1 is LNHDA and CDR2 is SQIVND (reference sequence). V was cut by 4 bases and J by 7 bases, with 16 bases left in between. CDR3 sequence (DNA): TGTGCCAGTAGTAGCCTCGATGGACGAGGGACCCAGTACTTC. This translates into CASSSLDGRGTQYF.

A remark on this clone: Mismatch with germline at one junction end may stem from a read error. This CDR3 reads CASSQGAGLSQATQYF. The CDR3 region has the DNA TGTGCCAGCAGCCAAGGCGCCGGCCTCTCCCAAGCGACCCAGTACTTC. The chain couples TRBV4-2 to TRBJ2-5; no clear D gene. Germline CDR1 reads LGHNA; CDR2 reads YNFKEQ. The CDR3 is 16 amino acids.

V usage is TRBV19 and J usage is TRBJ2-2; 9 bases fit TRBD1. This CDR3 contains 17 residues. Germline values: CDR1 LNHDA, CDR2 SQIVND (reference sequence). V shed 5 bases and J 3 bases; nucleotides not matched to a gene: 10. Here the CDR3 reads CASSPRPGQGYTGELFF. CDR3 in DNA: TGTGCCAGTAGTCCCCGCCCGGGACAGGGTTACACCGGGGAGCTGTTTTTT.

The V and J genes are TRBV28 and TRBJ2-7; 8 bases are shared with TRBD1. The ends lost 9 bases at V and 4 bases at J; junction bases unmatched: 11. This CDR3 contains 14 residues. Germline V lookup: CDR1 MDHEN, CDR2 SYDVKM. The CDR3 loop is CASYDKTGGYEQYF. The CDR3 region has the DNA TGTGCCAGTTATGACAAAACAGGGGGATACGAGCAGTACTTC.

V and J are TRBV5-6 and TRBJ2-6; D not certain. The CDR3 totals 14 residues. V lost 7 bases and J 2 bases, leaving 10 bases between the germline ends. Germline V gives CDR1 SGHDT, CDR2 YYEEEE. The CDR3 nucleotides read TGTGCCAGCCAGTCAAGGGCTGGGGCCAACGTCCTGACTTTC. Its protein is CASQSRAGANVLTF. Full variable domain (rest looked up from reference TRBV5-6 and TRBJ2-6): DAGVTQSPTHLIKTRGQQVTLRCSPKSGHDTVSWYQQALGQGPQFIFQYYEEEERQRGNFPDRFSGHQFPNYSSELNVNALLLGDSALYLCASQSRAGANVLTFGAGSRLTVL.